This T cell receptor (beta chain) originates from a study of T cell responses to AZD1222 COVID-19 vaccine (dated by TCRdb to the early 2020s). With respect to the entire study: AZD1222 recipients with second doses at about 4 weeks or about 12 weeks were pooled, because spike-specific TCR depth and breadth did not differ between schedules. A total of 230 to 250 trial participants underwent TCR sequencing, of whom 207 received two doses of AZD1222 and 26 received two doses of the MenACWY control vaccine. Trial participants were enrolled by age into 18-55, 56-69 and 70-plus year subgroups, with roughly 160, 29 and 62 TCR-sequenced participants respectively.

A few counts support this clone. Its antigen target is currently unknown. Nothing much larger sits one base from this clone, and base qualities are not available. The CDR3 regions of human TCRbeta chains were subjected to immunosequencing. Turning to the authors' computational methods: Repertoire TCRs were matched against a reference library of SARS-CoV-2-specific TCRs generated with the MIRA antigen-specificity platform. Breadth was defined as the fraction of unique TCRs that were SARS-CoV-2-associated. Depth was defined as the fraction of total T cells that were SARS-CoV-2-associated. Using the MIRA data, every spike-specific TCR was mapped to the spike region that the TCR reacted to and assigned to either a CD4 or a CD8 class. Log10-transformed breadth and depth values were compared by one-way ANOVA with Sidak's multiple comparisons tests. Drawn from immuneACCESS, this table holds only the in-frame rearrangements with V and J called that TCRdb kept. Clones are partly lost; checked studies trace under half to an unresolved V gene and leave the rest unexplained. D and trimming were read from the DNA, whereas the V and J calls and clone size are those reported in that table. Within this sample are fewer than 150,000 clones, with roughly 87% of them counted one time only. The ten largest account for approximately 1.6% of the sample.

The paper as a whole reports these results and caveats: The vaccine-associated CD4 TCRs covered the entire spike protein, and the dominant responses fell in regions 160-218 and 743-854. In the small 56-69-year group, the increase in depth fell short of significance, most likely because of low power. Because no day 14 peak-response samples were available, repertoires were characterized only after the peak T cell response. After two AZD1222 doses, both the breadth and the depth of spike-specific TCRs were significantly higher than at day 0 and than in MenACWY recipients. Conclusions about previously exposed vaccinees were limited because only six AZD1222 recipients were SARS-CoV-2 seropositive at baseline. Epitopes outside the regions mutated in the B.1.351 and B.1.1.7 variants were reportedly recognized by nearly half of the unique spike-specific TCRs. Most participants were white British and females outnumbered males, and the authors suggested that clonal diversity may have been underestimated.

Trimming removed 2 bases from V and 0 bases from J, leaving 7 bases between the germline ends. CDR1 and CDR2 are drawn from the germline V gene: SGHTA, FQGNSA. The CDR3 runs 14 amino acids, cysteine and phenylalanine included. The entry retains the CDR3 DNA only, 42 bases that are in frame from base 1. This sample's time point label indicates: baseline before first vaccination. Samples from vaccinated people were obtained from the UK trials COV001 and COV002, which included a single-blind randomized controlled phase 2/3 trial of AZD1222 (ChAdOx1 nCoV-19) in healthy adults. For TCRbeta chain sequencing, PBMC samples from trial participants were taken at day 0 and at day 28 after the second dose.

This material consisted of peripheral blood, taken on day 0 of AZD1222 vaccination. This sequence was found in an adult in good health. The chain couples TRBV7-2 to TRBJ1-1; the D segment cannot be called with confidence. The bases read TGTGCCAGCAGCTTACTCAGGATGAACACTGAAGCTTTCTTT. This translates into CASSLLRMNTEAFF.